This T cell receptor (beta chain) is drawn from a study of Graves' ophthalmopathy and Graves' hyperthyroidism (dated by TCRdb to between 2018 and 2020). Turning to the overall study: Stable hyperthyroidism was defined as no progression to ophthalmopathy within 18 months of follow-up. The study used signatures of the TCR beta repertoire to tell Graves' ophthalmopathy apart from Graves' hyperthyroidism and to predict which patients would progress to ophthalmopathy. In total, around 140 blood samples were TCR-sequenced: 40 to 45 ophthalmopathy, roughly 80 hyperthyroidism and about 17 hyperthyroidism-to-ophthalmopathy patients. A discovery set of 90 to 100 patients (around 45 ophthalmopathy, about 58 stable hyperthyroidism) was enrolled to explore V-J signatures distinguishing ophthalmopathy from hyperthyroidism. For independent validation, a separate cohort was made up of fewer than 20 hyperthyroidism patients plus 17 patients who later progressed from hyperthyroidism to ophthalmopathy. In several hyperthyroidism patients, the T-cell repertoire of thyroid tissue was compared with the T-cell repertoire of blood. Once sampling was done, hyperthyroidism patients were given methimazole at a starting dose of 30 mg daily, while ophthalmopathy patients were given high-dose intravenous methylprednisolone.

Measured from the cysteine to the phenylalanine, the CDR3 is 13 residues long. Just the 39-base CDR3 DNA is kept, in frame starting at base 1. A distance of 21 bases separates the germline ends of V and J, which lose 5 bases and 14 bases respectively. CDR1 and CDR2 were assigned from the germline V gene as SGHAT and FQNNGV. The hyperthyroidism patients were 18 to 65 years old and newly diagnosed, with a disease duration of less than 2 months. Patients with other autoimmune diseases, uncontrolled infections, pregnancy or lactation were excluded from the study. Clinical symptoms, serum thyroxine, TRAb, thyroid ultrasound and orbital computed tomography formed the basis of the diagnosis. Total RNA was extracted using Trizol reagent, and RNA quality was checked on an Agilent 2100 Bioanalyzer. For repertoire sequencing, TCR beta CDR3 regions were amplified from RNA transcripts. The first round was an RT-PCR using HTBI primers with the Qiagen OneStep RT-PCR kit, and this first round was followed by a second-round multiplex PCR, then size selection and purification. Sequencing of the libraries was carried out on an Illumina HiSeq2000 in paired-end mode with 100 bp reads. Per the authors' processing: SOAPnuke was used to process the reads, throwing out any read that had adapters, had uncalled bases, had a mean Phred below 15, or lacked an exact constant-primer or identifier match. COPE v1.2.5 was used to merge the high-quality paired reads. Each unique nucleotide sequence was treated as a clonotype, and MiTCR v1.1 was used to align the clonotypes to the IMGT TRB V, D and J references. Analysis was restricted to V-J combinations with a frequency above 0.0001, which covered 98% to 99.2% of repertoires. For each V-J combination, a TCR clonal expansion and chaos score was defined as F50 clonal expansion divided by the chaos observed in the TCRdist matrix. Features were reduced by Welch's t-statistics and random forest to around 14 V-J combinations, which fed a naive Bayes classifier. The similarity between thyroid and blood repertoires was quantified using the Morisita-Horn index. TCRdb trimmed the raw reads at Q25, called clones with MiXCR and kept productive beta chains. Entries that share a CDR3 protein sequence are merged under the most common genes and DNA. The authors' filters were not applied to this entry. The sample contains around 1.1 million distinct CDR3 sequences, approximately 35% of them found a single time. The ten largest make up 11% of the sample.

The full study reports these points: In validation, the model predicted ophthalmopathy progression with 55% to 71% sensitivity and approximately 75% specificity; approximately 12 predicted patients were CT-confirmed with GO in a median of about 6.1 months. Among expanded thyroid clonotypes with frequency above 0.001, most also showed up in blood, which suggests that blood repertoires may reflect the thyroid immune response. Sample size was not statistically predetermined, and group allocation was not concealed from the investigators. In cross-validation, the 13-signature model distinguished ophthalmopathy from stable hyperthyroidism with about 90% sensitivity and over 81% specificity, while in the test set the corresponding values were about 79% and 69%.

To note about this clonotype: It lacks a known antigen. Base qualities are missing; no much larger clone stands one base away.

Specimen: peripheral blood or thyroid tissue (not recorded which). The chain links TRBV11-2 with TRBJ2-5; the D segment could be TRBD1, given 6 matching bases. This TCR was sampled from an adult man with Graves' hyperthyroidism. The CDR3 has the sequence CASSPDRVGAPYF. In nucleotides, the sequence is TGTGCCAGCAGCCCAGATCGAGTGGGGGCTCCATACTTC.